Below are 15 T cell receptor beta chains sequenced from a single sample in a study of T cell responses to AZD1222 COVID-19 vaccine. TCRdb keeps only in-frame clones here, not all; method: immunoSEQ multiplex PCR. This table holds more than 30,000 clones, approximately 88% found once. The source was peripheral blood, collected 28 days after the second AZD1222 dose. These receptors originate from an adult who received the AZD1222 COVID-19 vaccine.

This sequence joins TRBV28 and TRBJ1-1; tentative D call: TRBD1 (6 bases). Trimming cost V 6 bases and J 0 bases, with 17 bases left between them. Germline CDR1 and CDR2: MDHEN and SYDVKM. The CDR3 consists of 16 residues. The CDR3 spells CASSNRQAFMNTEAFF. The CDR3 nucleotides read TGTGCCAGCAGCAACCGACAGGCATTCATGAACACTGAAGCTTTCTTT.

The rearrangement uses TRBV2 and TRBJ1-1; 7 nucleotides match TRBD1. From germline, CDR1 is SNHLY and CDR2 FYNNEI. This CDR3 contains 13 residues. V lost 5 bases to trimming and J lost 1 base; unmatched junction nucleotides: 1. CDR3: CASSQGENTEAFF. CDR3 sequence (DNA): TGTGCCAGCAGTCAGGGGGAGAACACTGAAGCTTTCTTT.

The rearrangement uses TRBV28 and TRBJ2-7; 7 bases are a match to TRBD1. The CDR3 has 14 amino acids. The germline V gene has CDR1 MDHEN and CDR2 SYDVKM. The V gene end was trimmed by 3 bases and the J gene end by 6 bases; junction bases not matched to a gene: 8. This CDR3 is CASSFPDREREQYF. The CDR3 nucleotides are TGTGCCAGCAGTTTCCCCGACAGGGAGCGCGAGCAGTACTTC.

The chain carries TRBV4-3 and TRBJ1-2; the match to TRBD1 covers 8 bases. The V and J ends lost 0 bases and 8 bases, in that order; junction bases with no gene match: 8. The CDR3 length is 15 residues. The germline CDR1 and CDR2 sequences are LGHNA and YSLEER. The CDR3 sequence: CASSQDLGQGRGYTF. DNA for the CDR3: TGCGCCAGCAGCCAAGACCTTGGACAGGGACGGGGCTACACCTTC.

The table lists this clone with a few counts. This chain uses TRBV7-3 with TRBJ1-2, with 10 bases fitting TRBD1. This CDR3 is 13 amino acids long. J was trimmed by 6 bases and V by 6 bases; bases with no gene match: 4. In germline, CDR1 is SGHTA, CDR2 FQGTGA. CDR3 protein: CASSSGQGDGYTF. In nucleotides, the CDR3 is TGTGCCAGCAGTTCCGGACAGGGGGATGGCTACACCTTC.

The chain links TRBV2 to TRBJ1-4; the match to TRBD1 covers 7 bases. Germline lookup yields CDR1 SNHLY and CDR2 FYNNEI. The CDR3 is 12 amino acids. V was pared by 7 bases and J by 7 bases, with 3 bases of the junction left unmatched. The CDR3 DNA is TGTGCCAGCAAGGGGGCTACTGAAAAACTGTTTTTT. This encodes CASKGATEKLFF.

The chain carries TRBV12-3 or TRBV12-4 and TRBJ2-6, with D hard to call. The CDR3 spans 13 residues. Between the trimmed V and J ends, which lost 6 bases and 2 bases, there was a span of 5 bases. CDR3 coding DNA: TGTGCCAGCAGGGCCACTGGGGCCAACGTCCTGACTTTC. Translating it yields CASRATGANVLTF.

The chain employs TRBV4-1 and TRBJ1-2, with 11 bases identical to TRBD1. V gave up 7 bases and J gave up 3 bases; unmatched junction bases: 13. The CDR3 length is 17 residues. The germline gives CDR1 MGHRA, CDR2 YSYEKL. The chain's CDR3 is CASNNPGQGARYYGYTF. Here the CDR3 DNA reads TGCGCCAGCAACAATCCCGGACAGGGGGCTAGGTACTATGGCTACACCTTC.

The chain carries TRBV6-2 or TRBV6-3 and TRBJ2-7; D remains ambiguous. The CDR3 is 13 residues long. The V end lost 6 bases, the J end lost 2 bases, and 11 bases lay between the germline ends. Germline lookup yields CDR1 MNHEY and CDR2 SVGEGT. CDR3 in DNA: TGTGCCAGCAGCCCAGTGTCTACCTACGAGCAGTACTTC. It is translated as CASSPVSTYEQYF.

The V and J genes are TRBV24-1 and TRBJ2-5; 8 bases map to TRBD1. The V segment lost 4 bases and the J segment 2 bases; nucleotides outside the gene matches: 5. The CDR3 runs 15 residues. Germline V gene lookup returns CDR1 KGHDR and CDR2 SFDVKD. CDR3 sequence reads: CATSDPGTGQETQYF. The CDR3, as DNA: TGTGCCACCAGTGACCCCGGGACAGGACAAGAGACCCAGTACTTC.

The rearrangement uses TRBV6-1 and TRBJ1-3, with D hard to call. This CDR3 contains 14 residues. Germline V lookup: CDR1 MNHNS, CDR2 SASEGT. V dropped 2 bases and J dropped 2 bases, with 7 bases sitting between them. CDR3 sequence: CASSEQTTGNTIYF. The CDR3 DNA reads TGTGCCAGCAGTGAACAGACTACTGGAAACACCATATATTTT.

The chain joins TRBV4-3 to TRBJ1-2, with 7 bases that match TRBD1. The ends lost 0 bases at V and 3 bases at J; junction bases unmatched: 7. CDR3 length: 16 amino acids. From germline, CDR1 is LGHNA and CDR2 YSLEER. CDR3 sequence (DNA): TGCGCCAGCAGCCAAGATCCCCGGACAGGCCACTATGGCTACACCTTC. It specifies CASSQDPRTGHYGYTF.

The rearrangement links TRBV2 to TRBJ2-3; D is possibly TRBD2 (5 bases). Trimming took off 6 bases at V and 3 bases at J, with 10 bases between the two ends. The germline V gene encodes CDR1 SNHLY and CDR2 FYNNEI. The CDR3 is 13 residues long. CDR3: CASRKDYTDTQYF. In nucleotides, the CDR3 is TGTGCCAGCAGAAAAGACTATACAGATACGCAGTATTTT.

In nucleotides, the CDR3 is TGTGCCAGCAGCCGAAGCTGGGTGAGCTCCTACGAGCAGTACTTC. This sequence encodes CASSRSWVSSYEQYF. The genes are TRBV11-3 and TRBJ2-7; D is ambiguous. The V end lost 5 bases, the J end lost 0 bases, and 14 bases lay between the germline ends. Germline CDR1 and CDR2: SGHNT and YENEEA. The CDR3 length is 15 residues.

J is TRBJ2-2 and V is TRBV9, with D uncertain. Trimming stripped 0 bases from V and 6 bases from J, with 9 bases between. The CDR3 runs to 14 residues. The germline gives CDR1 SGDLS, CDR2 YYNGEE. CDR3 nucleotide sequence: TGTGCCAGCAGCGTAGAATGGTTCCCCGGGGAGCTGTTTTTT. Protein: CASSVEWFPGELFF.